Following are 18 T cell receptor beta chains from one sample sequenced in a study of shared T cell receptors in the human thymus. Assay: immunoSEQ multiplex PCR; the TCRdb copy retains only in-frame clones and omits some. There are about 660,000 clones in the sample; around 87% occur only once, and roughly 0.0094% lies in the top ten. This sample also appeared in a second study, on human thymus T cells.

What was sequenced was thymocytes. Receptors were obtained from a boy younger than two with a congenital heart defect.

This clone showed up just a few times. The rearrangement uses TRBV28 and TRBJ2-7; D gene unclear. This CDR3 contains 12 residues. Germline V CDR1 and CDR2: MDHEN, SYDVKM. The V gene lost 7 bases and the J gene lost 6 bases, with 13 bases spanning the gap. DNA for the CDR3: TGTGCCAGCAACCGACACTTCTCCGAGCAGTACTTC. This sequence encodes CASNRHFSEQYF.

The chain employs TRBV5-4 and TRBJ2-1; 11 bases fit TRBD2. Germline V lookup: CDR1 SGHNT, CDR2 YYREEE (reference sequence). There are 14 residues in the CDR3. V shed 5 bases, J shed 9 bases, and the junction held 7 bases outside the gene matches. The CDR3 is CASRTTSGSGEQFF. The CDR3 DNA is TGTGCCAGCAGGACAACTAGCGGGAGTGGTGAGCAGTTCTTC.

The chain uses TRBV5-6 and TRBJ2-1; TRBD1 agrees at 7 bases. CDR1 is SGHDT and CDR2 is YYEEEE in the germline V gene. J lost 1 base, V lost 3 bases, and 4 bases had no gene match. CDR3 size: 15 residues. CDR3 sequence reads: CASSSGQLSYNEQFF. CDR3 in DNA: TGTGCCAGCAGCTCGGGACAGCTTTCCTACAATGAGCAGTTCTTC.

The chain links TRBV6-1 to TRBJ2-4, with 10 bases identical to TRBD1. The CDR3 runs 19 residues. Germline assignment: CDR1 MNHNS and CDR2 SASEGT. V shed 4 bases and J 0 bases; nucleotides not matched to a gene: 12. The CDR3 bases are TGTGCCAGCAGTGGACAGGGGGCCAGCAGTCCCTTAGCCAAAAACATTCAGTACTTC. Translating it yields CASSGQGASSPLAKNIQYF.

The chain uses TRBV7-8 and TRBJ2-7; 7 bases line up with TRBD2. CDR1 and CDR2 (germline): SGHVS, FQNEAQ. The CDR3 contains 16 residues. V shed 5 bases and J 3 bases; nucleotides not matched to a gene: 13. The CDR3 bases are TGTGCCAGCAGCACGAAACCGGCCCCGGGGGGCTACGAGCAGTACTTC. This translates into CASSTKPAPGGYEQYF.

This clone was detected once. The V call is TRBV29-1, the J call TRBJ1-3, with D possibly matching TRBD1 (5 bases). There are 17 residues in the CDR3. CDR1 is SQVTM, CDR2 ANQGSEA, per germline. Trimming removed 4 bases from V and 0 bases from J, with 19 bases in between. CDR3 amino acids: CSVAFQRGPLSGNTIYF. The CDR3 DNA sequence: TGCAGCGTTGCTTTCCAAAGGGGCCCACTCTCTGGAAACACCATATATTTT.

The rearrangement uses TRBV19 and TRBJ2-1, with 15 nucleotides matching TRBD2. V gave up 5 bases and J gave up 8 bases; unmatched junction bases: 10. CDR3 length: 17 amino acids. Germline V gene lookup returns CDR1 LNHDA and CDR2 SQIVND (reference sequence). CDR3 in DNA: TGTGCCAGTAGTTTTAGGACTAGCGGGGGGGTAGTCTATGAGCAGTTCTTC. It encodes CASSFRTSGGVVYEQFF.

This clone turned up a few times. The rearrangement uses TRBV2 and TRBJ2-3; D is ambiguous. V was shortened by 4 bases and J by 6 bases, with 5 bases between the two germline ends. CDR3 size: 11 residues. The germline CDR1 and CDR2 sequences are SNHLY and FYNNEI. The CDR3 protein is CASSALDTQYF. The CDR3 DNA follows: TGTGCCAGCAGTGCTCTTGATACGCAGTATTTT. The full variable domain, with the rest looked up from reference TRBV2 and TRBJ2-3, is EPEVTQTPSHQVTQMGQEVILRCVPISNHLYFYWYRQILGQKVEFLVSFYNNEISEKSEIFDDQFSVERPDGSNFTLKIRSTKLEDSAMYFCASSALDTQYFGPGTRLTVL.

The chain has TRBV10-3 and TRBJ2-7, with 11 bases that match TRBD2. J gave up 6 bases and V 0 bases, and 7 bases lay outside the gene matches. The CDR3 is made up of 16 amino acids. Germline V lookup: CDR1 ENHRY, CDR2 SYGVKD. CDR3 coding DNA: TGTGCCATCAGTGAGTCGGGCCTAGCGGGAGGACCCGAGCAGTACTTC. Protein product: CAISESGLAGGPEQYF.

The chain recombines TRBV6-1 with TRBJ1-2; D is uncertain. The germline V gene has CDR1 MNHNS and CDR2 SASEGT. This CDR3 is 12 amino acids long. Trimming left V 7 bases short and J 4 bases short, with 10 bases between. The CDR3 DNA follows: TGTGCCAGCACCTCGGTCCTCTATGGCTACACCTTC. This sequence encodes CASTSVLYGYTF.

The chain has TRBV13 and TRBJ2-6; D is perhaps TRBD2 (6 bases). Trimming removed 2 bases from V and 3 bases from J, with 11 bases in between. CDR3 size: 16 residues. The germline V gene encodes CDR1 PRHDT and CDR2 FYEKMQ (reference sequence). The CDR3 sequence is CASSLNRGGGANVLTF. CDR3 bases: TGTGCCAGCAGCTTAAATCGGGGAGGTGGGGCCAACGTCCTGACTTTC.

This chain uses TRBV7-2 with TRBJ1-6; TRBD1 aligns across 8 bases. This CDR3 is 15 amino acids long. V shed 4 bases and J 8 bases; nucleotides not matched to a gene: 7. Germline loops: CDR1 SGHTA, CDR2 FQGNSA. The CDR3 region is CASSYSGTGYSPLHF. CDR3 DNA sequence: TGTGCCAGCAGCTACTCCGGGACAGGTTATTCACCCCTCCACTTT.

The rearrangement links TRBV6-6 to TRBJ2-7; D not certain. The CDR3 loop spans 15 amino acids. Per the germline V gene, CDR1 is MNHNY and CDR2 is SVGAGI (reference sequence). Trimming pared 0 bases from V and 6 bases from J, leaving 15 bases between. The chain's CDR3 is CASSYSSGTDLEQYF. The CDR3, as DNA: TGTGCCAGCAGTTACTCTTCCGGCACAGATCTCGAGCAGTACTTC.

The rearrangement joins TRBV28 to TRBJ2-1; D unclear. Deletions cut 3 bases from V and 5 bases from J, with 2 bases between. The germline CDR1 and CDR2 sequences are MDHEN and SYDVKM. The CDR3 is made up of 11 amino acids. This CDR3 reads CASSFDNEQFF. The CDR3, as DNA: TGTGCCAGCAGTTTCGACAATGAGCAGTTCTTC.

The chain is built from TRBV5-6 and TRBJ2-3, with TRBD2 matching 8 bases. Germline V lookup: CDR1 SGHDT, CDR2 YYEEEE. V shed 0 bases, J shed 6 bases, and the junction held 6 bases outside the gene matches. The CDR3 runs to 15 residues. CDR3 loop: CASSLDGRVGDTQYF. The DNA of the CDR3 is TGTGCCAGCAGCTTGGACGGGAGGGTAGGGGATACGCAGTATTTT.

This chain uses TRBV7-6 with TRBJ1-1; 11 bases agree with TRBD1. The CDR3 runs to 16 residues. Per germline, CDR1 SGHVS and CDR2 FNYEAQ. Trimming at V came to 4 bases and at J to 3 bases, leaving 7 bases not matched to a gene. This chain's CDR3 is CASSSRDRGGDTEAFF. The CDR3 DNA sequence: TGTGCCAGCAGCTCCCGGGACAGGGGGGGGGACACTGAAGCTTTCTTT.

The gene calls are TRBV7-2 and TRBJ1-5; the D gene is possibly TRBD1 (5 bases). CDR1 is SGHTA and CDR2 is FQGNSA in the germline V gene. The CDR3 runs 15 residues. The V and J ends lost 5 bases and 7 bases respectively, with 18 bases between them. This chain's CDR3 is CASSPRLGEGQPQHF. The CDR3, as DNA: TGTGCCAGCAGCCCCCGGTTGGGGGAGGGACAGCCCCAGCATTTT.

The gene calls are TRBV5-4 and TRBJ1-3; D remains ambiguous. CDR3 length: 16 amino acids. Germline CDR1 reads SGHNT; CDR2 reads YYREEE (reference sequence). The germline V and J ends were trimmed by 1 base and 0 bases, with 11 bases remaining between them. CDR3 in DNA: TGTGCCAGCAGCTTGATGAACTCCCGCTCTGGAAACACCATATATTTT. Encoded protein: CASSLMNSRSGNTIYF.